Below are 14 T cell receptor beta chains sequenced from a single sample in a study of blood T cell repertoires in COVID-19. The protocol was immunoSEQ multiplex PCR, while the TCRdb copy is restricted to in-frame clones and leaves out a portion. The sample consists of 250,000 to 300,000 clones, around nine tenths of them appearing once. What was sequenced was peripheral blood. The receptors here all came from a woman younger than 45 with COVID-19, enrolled during active disease.

The genes are TRBV18 and TRBJ2-3; D remains ambiguous. This CDR3 is built from 15 residues. The V gene's germline CDR1 is KGHSH and CDR2 LQKENI. V lost 8 bases to trimming and J lost 0 bases, with 15 bases between them. The CDR3 region has the DNA TGTGCCAGCGCGATCGGTCGGTCAAGCACAGATACGCAGTATTTT. Its protein is CASAIGRSSTDTQYF.

The genes are TRBV6-6 and TRBJ1-1; D unclear. This CDR3 region has 14 residues. Germline lookup yields CDR1 MNHNY and CDR2 SVGAGI (reference sequence). V lost 5 bases and J 0 bases, leaving 10 bases between the germline ends. The CDR3 reads CASSAQGVNTEAFF. The CDR3 bases are TGTGCCAGCAGTGCCCAAGGAGTGAACACTGAAGCTTTCTTT.

This chain uses TRBV5-1 with TRBJ2-4; TRBD1 agrees at 7 bases. In germline, CDR1 is SGHRS, CDR2 YFSETQ. The CDR3 is 15 amino acids. Germline trimming cut 0 bases from V and 7 bases from J; bases unmatched to any gene: 7. CDR3 nucleotides: TGCGCCAGCAGCTTGGTTTCAGGGGGTACGAACATTCAGTACTTC. This gives the protein CASSLVSGGTNIQYF. Using reference TRBV5-1 and TRBJ2-4 for the parts outside the CDR3, the full variable domain is KAGVTQTPRYLIKTRGQQVTLSCSPISGHRSVSWYQQTPGQGLQFLFEYFSETQRNKGNFPGRFSGRQFSNSRSEMNVSTLELGDSALYLCASSLVSGGTNIQYFGAGTRLSVL.

The chain has TRBV3-1 (or the pseudogene TRBV3-2) and TRBJ2-5, with TRBD1 as a possible D gene (6 bases). Trimming pared 0 bases from V and 3 bases from J, leaving 14 bases between. Germline V gene sequence: CDR1 LGHDT, CDR2 YNNKEL (reference sequence). The CDR3 contains 16 residues. The CDR3 DNA reads TGTGCCAGCAGCCAAGATCCCTTATCAGGGGAAGAGACCCAGTACTTC. It specifies CASSQDPLSGEETQYF.

This chain connects TRBV27 to TRBJ1-1; D possibly corresponds to TRBD1 (6 bases). Germline lookup yields CDR1 MNHEY and CDR2 SMNVEV (reference sequence). Trimming cost V 5 bases and J 1 base, with 14 bases left between them. The CDR3 totals 15 residues. The CDR3 bases are TGTGCCAGCAGTCCATGGGGACACCCGAACACTGAAGCTTTCTTT. Translating gives CASSPWGHPNTEAFF.

This clone came up a few times. This chain links TRBV7-3 with TRBJ2-1; TRBD2 is a possible D gene (6 bases). Germline V gene lookup returns CDR1 SGHTA and CDR2 FQGTGA. The V end lost 6 bases, the J end lost 9 bases, and 12 bases lay between the germline ends. The CDR3 length is 12 residues. CDR3 nucleotide sequence: TGTGCCAGCAGTTTCCTCGGGGGTGAGCAGTTCTTC. Translation: CASSFLGGEQFF.

The chain uses TRBV12-2 and TRBJ1-5. TRBV12-2 is recorded as a pseudogene. The CDR3 length is 17 residues. CDR3 region: CASRPCTGGDSNQPQHF. CDR3 nucleotides: TGTGCAAGTCGCCCATGTACGGGAGGAGATAGCAATCAGCCCCAGCATTTT.

The gene calls are TRBV7-6 and TRBJ2-7; 12 bases map to TRBD1. The CDR3 is 15 amino acids. J was trimmed by 4 bases and V by 5 bases; bases with no gene match: 6. Germline loops: CDR1 SGHVS, CDR2 FNYEAQ. The DNA of the CDR3 is TGTGCCAGCAGCCCAGGGGGACAGGGGGCTTACGAGCAGTACTTC. Translation: CASSPGGQGAYEQYF.

The V gene is TRBV7-8, the J gene TRBJ1-1; TRBD1 might be the D (6 bases). Deletions cut 4 bases from V and 3 bases from J, with 18 bases between. Germline V CDR1 and CDR2: SGHVS, FQNEAQ. This CDR3 has 16 residues. The CDR3: CASSSGTSIQDTEAFF. In nucleotides, the CDR3 is TGTGCCAGCAGCTCCGGGACATCAATTCAGGACACTGAAGCTTTCTTT.

In its sample, this clone was seen a few times. This sequence joins TRBV6-5 and TRBJ1-1, with 11 bases identical to TRBD1. Germline assignment: CDR1 MNHEY and CDR2 SVGAGI. J gave up 5 bases and V 0 bases, and 5 bases lay outside the gene matches. CDR3 size: 16 residues. The CDR3 coding sequence is TGTGCCAGCAGTTACTCCAGGGACAGGGGGGGAACTGAAGCTTTCTTT. This translates into CASSYSRDRGGTEAFF.

This chain joins TRBV27 and TRBJ2-5; D possibly corresponds to TRBD2 (6 bases). The V gene lost 5 bases and the J gene lost 5 bases, with 18 bases spanning the gap. CDR3 length equals 15 residues. Germline V gives CDR1 MNHEY, CDR2 SMNVEV (reference sequence). CDR3 bases: TGTGCCAGCAGTCCCCTCGGGACTCCCCCCGAGACCCAGTACTTC. This translates into CASSPLGTPPETQYF.

V gene TRBV4-2 combines with J gene TRBJ1-5; possible D gene TRBD1, 6 bases. The CDR3 extends over 15 amino acids. CDR1 LGHNA and CDR2 YNFKEQ come from the germline V gene. Trimming cost V 2 bases and J 5 bases, with 13 bases left between them. The CDR3 spells CASSQRGGADQPQHF. For the CDR3, the DNA is TGTGCCAGCAGCCAAAGAGGGGGGGCGGATCAGCCCCAGCATTTT.

The chain is built from TRBV6-2 or TRBV6-3 and TRBJ2-2; 7 nucleotides match TRBD2. Germline CDR1 MNHEY, CDR2 SVGEGT. This CDR3 spans 15 amino acids. Trimming removed 0 bases from V and 7 bases from J; junction bases left unmatched: 5. Here the CDR3 reads CASSYSIGLGGELFF. CDR3 DNA sequence: TGTGCCAGCAGTTACTCGATAGGACTAGGCGGGGAGCTGTTTTTT.

The chain couples TRBV27 to TRBJ1-2, with D tentatively TRBD1 (6 bases). The V and J ends lost 4 bases and 2 bases respectively, with 11 bases between them. The CDR3 totals 14 residues. Germline V gene sequence: CDR1 MNHEY, CDR2 SMNVEV (reference sequence). The CDR3 DNA follows: TGTGCCAGCAGTTCTGGACAGAGGAACTATGGCTACACCTTC. Protein sequence: CASSSGQRNYGYTF.